Described below is a single T cell receptor beta chain sequence and its context. Its antigen is currently unknown. The data are from a study of CXCR3-negative and CXCR3-positive naive CD8 T cells. TRB cDNA libraries were made by UMI-labeled 5' RACE. From the 5' RACE reads, TCRdb lists one entry per CDR3 protein and no DNA. The sample's table shows approximately 8,100 distinct CDR3 sequences. Study-wide results and caveats: Memory cells differed in TRBV-TRBJ usage, but naive CXCR3-negative and CXCR3-positive cells had similar usage.

This CDR3 region has 15 residues. The germline V gene has CDR1 SGHDN and CDR2 FVKESK. The genes are TRBV14 and TRBJ2-5; TCRdb gives TRBD1 as the D gene, but with no DNA this cannot be confirmed. The TCR sequence derives from a human donor in good health. Some clones in this sample may be carry-over from other donors' samples. Sequencing was carried out using naive CXCR3- CD8+ T cells from blood. Subset here: CD45RO-CCR7+CD27+CD95- naive CD8+ T cells lacking CXCR3 (TNR3-). The CDR3 sequence is CASSGADSVFKTQYF.